These 4 T cell receptor beta chains originate from one sample sequenced in a study of cytomegalovirus exposure and HLA in healthy donors. Researchers ran the PCR with 60 Vbeta and 13 Jbeta primers. Profiled with immunoSEQ multiplex PCR; TCRdb holds only in-frame clones, not every one. The sample includes more than 80,000 clones, 75% seen only once; the top ten take 2% to 3%. The source material was PBMCs. The origin of the receptors is a man aged 35 to 55 in good health and CMV-seronegative.

The chain is built from TRBV5-1 and TRBJ2-3, with 9 bases identical to TRBD2. With 0 bases clipped from V and 2 bases from J, the junction kept 7 bases outside the gene matches. Germline values: CDR1 SGHRS, CDR2 YFSETQ. This CDR3 contains 17 residues. CDR3 DNA: TGCGCCAGCAGCTTGGCACCCAGCGGGGGGCCCACAGATACGCAGTATTTT. Translation: CASSLAPSGGPTDTQYF. The entire variable domain, with the rest obtained from reference TRBV5-1 and TRBJ2-3, is as follows: KAGVTQTPRYLIKTRGQQVTLSCSPISGHRSVSWYQQTPGQGLQFLFEYFSETQRNKGNFPGRFSGRQFSNSRSEMNVSTLELGDSALYLCASSLAPSGGPTDTQYFGPGTRLTVL.

The chain recombines TRBV6-4 with TRBJ2-1; 8 nucleotides agree with TRBD2. There are 16 residues in the CDR3. Germline V gene sequence: CDR1 MRHNA, CDR2 SNTAGT. Germline trimming cut 6 bases from V and 4 bases from J; bases unmatched to any gene: 11. The CDR3: CASRASGTGGYNEQFF. In nucleotides, the CDR3 is TGTGCCAGCAGAGCCTCCGGGACGGGGGGGTACAATGAGCAGTTCTTC.

The chain has TRBV19 and TRBJ2-3; D possibly corresponds to TRBD1 (6 bases). The CDR3 length is 14 residues. From germline, CDR1 is LNHDA and CDR2 SQIVND (reference sequence). V was shortened by 4 bases and J by 0 bases, with 8 bases between the two germline ends. DNA of the CDR3: TGTGCCAGTAGTAGGACAGCTAGCACAGATACGCAGTATTTT. The encoded protein is CASSRTASTDTQYF.

The CDR3 here is CASSPIGTPTDTQYF. The CDR3 DNA reads as TGTGCCAGCAGCCCAATCGGGACTCCCACAGATACGCAGTATTTT. This sequence joins TRBV7-6 and TRBJ2-3; weak D call: TRBD2 (6 bases). V shed 5 bases and J shed 2 bases, with 14 bases lying between them. Germline CDR1 SGHVS, CDR2 FNYEAQ. The CDR3 spans 15 residues.